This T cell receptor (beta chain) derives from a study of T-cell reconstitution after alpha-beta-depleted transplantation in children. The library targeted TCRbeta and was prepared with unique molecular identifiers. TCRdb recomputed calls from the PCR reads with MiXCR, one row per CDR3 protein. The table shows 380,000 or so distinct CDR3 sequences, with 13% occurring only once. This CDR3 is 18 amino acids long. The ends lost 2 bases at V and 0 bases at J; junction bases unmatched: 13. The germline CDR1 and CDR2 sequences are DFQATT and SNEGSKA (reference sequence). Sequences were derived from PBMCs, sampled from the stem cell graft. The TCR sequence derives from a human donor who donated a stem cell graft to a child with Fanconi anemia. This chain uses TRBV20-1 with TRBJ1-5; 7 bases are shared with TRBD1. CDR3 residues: CSARPAAGTAYSNQPQHF. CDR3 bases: TGCAGTGCTAGACCAGCGGCTGGGACAGCTTATAGCAATCAGCCCCAGCATTTT.